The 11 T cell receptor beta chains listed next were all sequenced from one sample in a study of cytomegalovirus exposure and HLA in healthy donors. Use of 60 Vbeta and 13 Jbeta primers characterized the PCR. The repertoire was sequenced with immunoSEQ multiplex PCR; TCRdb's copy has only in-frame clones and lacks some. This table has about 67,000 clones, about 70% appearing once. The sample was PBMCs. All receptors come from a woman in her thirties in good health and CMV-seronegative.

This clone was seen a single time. The CDR3 loop reads CASSQQGIDGYTF. The CDR3 DNA sequence: TGTGCCAGCAGCCAACAGGGGATAGATGGCTACACCTTC. The V call is TRBV7-3, the J call TRBJ1-2, with 7 positions matching TRBD1. Germline trimming cut 5 bases from V and 6 bases from J; bases unmatched to any gene: 6. The CDR3 is made up of 13 amino acids. The germline V gene has CDR1 SGHTA and CDR2 FQGTGA.

The chain's CDR3 is CASSFRAGGSYEQYF. The CDR3 bases are TGTGCCAGCAGTTTTAGGGCGGGGGGCTCCTACGAGCAGTACTTC. The rearrangement links TRBV28 to TRBJ2-7; TRBD2 matches at 8 bases. The V gene's germline CDR1 is MDHEN and CDR2 SYDVKM. V dropped 3 bases and J dropped 0; count of bases not matched to a gene: 4. This CDR3 is 15 amino acids long.

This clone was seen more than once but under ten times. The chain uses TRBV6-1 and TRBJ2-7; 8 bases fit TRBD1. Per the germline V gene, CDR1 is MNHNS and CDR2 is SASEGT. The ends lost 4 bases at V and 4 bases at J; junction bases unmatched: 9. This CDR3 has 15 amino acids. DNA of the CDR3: TGTGCCAGCAGTGGACTGGACAGGGAATCATACGAGCAGTACTTC. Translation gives CASSGLDRESYEQYF.

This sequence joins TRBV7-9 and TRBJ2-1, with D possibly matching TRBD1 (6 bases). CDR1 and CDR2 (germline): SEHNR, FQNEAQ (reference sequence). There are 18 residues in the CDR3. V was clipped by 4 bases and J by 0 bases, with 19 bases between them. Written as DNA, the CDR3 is TGTGCCAGCAGCTCACAGCCCGGACAGACCCACTCCTACAATGAGCAGTTCTTC. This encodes CASSSQPGQTHSYNEQFF.

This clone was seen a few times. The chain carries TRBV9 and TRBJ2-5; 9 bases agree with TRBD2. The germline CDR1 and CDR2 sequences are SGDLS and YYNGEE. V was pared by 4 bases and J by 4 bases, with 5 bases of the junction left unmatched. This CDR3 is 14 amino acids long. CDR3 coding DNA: TGTGCCAGCAGCCCGCGGGGGGGTCTAGAGACCCAGTACTTC. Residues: CASSPRGGLETQYF.

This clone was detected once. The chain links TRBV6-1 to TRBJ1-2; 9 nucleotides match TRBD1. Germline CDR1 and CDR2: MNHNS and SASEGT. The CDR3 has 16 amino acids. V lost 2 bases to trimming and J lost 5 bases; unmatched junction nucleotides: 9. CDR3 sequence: CASSEKYRGQGYGYTF. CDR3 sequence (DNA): TGTGCCAGCAGTGAAAAATACAGGGGGCAAGGGTATGGCTACACCTTC.

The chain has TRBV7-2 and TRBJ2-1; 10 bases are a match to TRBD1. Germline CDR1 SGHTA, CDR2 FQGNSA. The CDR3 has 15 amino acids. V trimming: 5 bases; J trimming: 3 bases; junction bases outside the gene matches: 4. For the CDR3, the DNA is TGTGCCAGCAGCCAGGGACAGGGGATCTACAATGAGCAGTTCTTC. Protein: CASSQGQGIYNEQFF.

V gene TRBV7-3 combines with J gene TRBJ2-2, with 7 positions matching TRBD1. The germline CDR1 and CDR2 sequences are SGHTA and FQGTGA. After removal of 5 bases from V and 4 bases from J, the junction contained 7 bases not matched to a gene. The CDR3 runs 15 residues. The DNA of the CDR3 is TGTGCCAGCAGCCCTTCGGCAGGGGGCACCGGGGAGCTGTTTTTT. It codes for CASSPSAGGTGELFF.

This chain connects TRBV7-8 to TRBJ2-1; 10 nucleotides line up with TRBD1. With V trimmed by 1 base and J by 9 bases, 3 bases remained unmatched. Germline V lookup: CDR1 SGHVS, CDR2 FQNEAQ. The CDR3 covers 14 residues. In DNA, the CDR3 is TGTGCCAGCAGCTTAGAGGACAGGGGGTTTGAGCAGTTCTTC. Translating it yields CASSLEDRGFEQFF.

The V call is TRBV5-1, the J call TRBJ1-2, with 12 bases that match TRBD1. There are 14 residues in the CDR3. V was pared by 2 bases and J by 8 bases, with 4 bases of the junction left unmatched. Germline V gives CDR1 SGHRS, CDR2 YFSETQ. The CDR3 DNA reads TGCGCCAGCAGCTTTTCCGGGACAGGGGGCGGCTACACCTTC. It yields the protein CASSFSGTGGGYTF.

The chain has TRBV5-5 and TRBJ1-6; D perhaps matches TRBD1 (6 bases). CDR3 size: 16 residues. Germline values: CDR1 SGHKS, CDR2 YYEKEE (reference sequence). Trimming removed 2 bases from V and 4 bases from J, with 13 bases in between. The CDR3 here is CASSFQGRVYNSPLHF. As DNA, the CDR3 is TGTGCCAGCAGCTTTCAGGGGAGGGTGTATAATTCACCCCTCCACTTT.